The rows below give T cell receptor beta chains drawn from one sample of a study of human T cells and chemical hapten exposure. TCRdb fed the RACE reads into MiXCR, producing one record per CDR3 protein. The sample contains nearly 85,000 distinct CDR3 sequences, around 10% of which appear only once. Material: whole blood, obtained in connection with sensitization to the hapten diphenylcyclopropenone (DPC). The receptor source for this set is a man between 18 and 29 years old with alopecia areata. Some clones in this sample may be carry-over from other donors' samples. CDR3s include the opening cysteine and the closing phenylalanine or tryptophan. A D gene is named only where the DNA matches it firmly. Only part of the rows carry a size: once, few, many, or a class if the clone is expanded.

TRBJ1-2 | TRBV6-2/TRBV6-3 | NA | few | TGTGCCAGCAGTAACACACTCGCTGGCTACACCTTC | CASSNTLAGYTF
TRBJ1-4 | TRBV6-5 | NA | NA | TGTGCCAGCAGTAACACACAGAAGTCTCGTGAAAAACTGTTTTTT | CASSNTQKSREKLFF
TRBJ2-1 | TRBV6-2/TRBV6-3 | TRBD1 | NA | TGTGCCAGCAGCCTACAGGGGGTCTTTTCCTCCTACAATGAGCAGTTCTTC | CASSLQGVFSSYNEQFF
TRBJ1-1 | TRBV9 | NA | NA | TGTGCCAGCAGCCTACTGACTGAAGCTTTCTTT | CASSLLTEAFF
TRBJ2-5 | TRBV6-2/TRBV6-3 | TRBD1 | many | TGTGCCAGCAGTTCCGGACAGGGGTGGGTTGGAGAGACCCAGTACTTC | CASSSGQGWVGETQYF
TRBJ2-6 | TRBV20-1 | NA | NA | TGCAGTGCTCCCAAGAGTTATGGGGCCAACGTCCTGACTTTC | CSAPKSYGANVLTF
TRBJ2-5 | TRBV7-9 | TRBD2 | NA | TGTGCCAGCAGCTCAGGGACTAGCGGGCGGGAGACCCAGTACTTC | CASSSGTSGRETQYF
TRBJ1-1 | TRBV20-1 | TRBD1 | few | TGCAGTGCTATGACGGGGACAGAGAATGAAGCTTTCTTT | CSAMTGTENEAFF
TRBJ1-2 | TRBV27 | NA | few | TGTGCCAGCAGTTTATCGTTTGGAAGGACAGACAACTATGGCTACACCTTC | CASSLSFGRTDNYGYTF
TRBJ2-1 | TRBV10-2 | NA | NA | TGCGCCAGCGGGGCGGGGAGTGCCCCCTACAATGAGCAGTTCTTC | CASGAGSAPYNEQFF
TRBJ2-2 | TRBV5-4 | TRBD1 | NA | TGTGCCAGCAGCTTGAGAACAGGGGGGTCGACCGGGGAGCTGTTTTTT | CASSLRTGGSTGELFF
TRBJ2-5 | TRBV14 | NA | many | TGTGCCAGCAGCCAAGGGTCTGGGGAGACCCAGTACTTC | CASSQGSGETQYF
TRBJ1-2 | TRBV9 | NA | NA | TGTGCCAGCACCAGGACAGCCTATGGCTACACCTTC | CASTRTAYGYTF
TRBJ1-1 | TRBV5-5 | TRBD1 | few | TGTGCCAGCAGCACACAGGGGGCTTGGAGCACTGAAGCTTTCTTT | CASSTQGAWSTEAFF
TRBJ2-3 | TRBV5-6 | NA | many | TGTGCCAGCAGCGAAGTCCTCGAGGCGCCAGACGAGGCAGATACGCAGTATTTT | CASSEVLEAPDEADTQYF
TRBJ2-3 | TRBV20-1 | NA | NA | TGCAGTGCTAGCCGCCTGGGAGCGGCCAGCACAGATACGCAGTATTTT | CSASRLGAASTDTQYF
TRBJ2-7 | TRBV4-2 | NA | many | TGTGCCAGCAGCCAAGAATTCTACGAGCAGTACTTC | CASSQEFYEQYF
TRBJ1-5 | TRBV12-3/TRBV12-4 | NA | many | TGTGCCAGCAGGTATAGCAATCAGCCCCAGCATTTT | CASRYSNQPQHF
TRBJ1-2 | TRBV29-1 | NA | few | TGCAGCGTTGAAGATCCAGAGGGCTGGGCGGTTTATGGCTACACCTTC | CSVEDPEGWAVYGYTF
TRBJ1-6 | TRBV2 | NA | few | TGTGCCAGCAGGCTCGCAGGGGCAAGATCACCCCTCCACTTT | CASRLAGARSPLHF
TRBJ2-7 | TRBV28 | NA | many | TGTGCCACCAGGGGAGGGTCCTACGAGCAGTACTTC | CATRGGSYEQYF
TRBJ2-1 | TRBV6-5 | NA | NA | TGTGCCAGTACCGCACGCAGCAATGAGCAGTTCTTC | CASTARSNEQFF
TRBJ2-2 | TRBV20-1 | NA | few | TGCAGTGCTACACTTGCCGGGGAGCTGTTTTTT | CSATLAGELFF
TRBJ1-1 | TRBV7-9 | TRBD1 | NA | TGTGCCAGCAGCCCTGGACAGGGGAAAGCTTTCTTT | CASSPGQGKAFF
TRBJ2-3 | TRBV24-1 | NA | NA | TGTGCCACCAGTGATTTGGGGGGCGAATTGACTAGCACAGATACGCAGTATTTT | CATSDLGGELTSTDTQYF
TRBJ2-7 | TRBV10-3 | NA | NA | TGTGCCATCAGCGAAGGAGGACGGGACGTTTACGAGCAGTACTTC | CAISEGGRDVYEQYF
TRBJ1-1 | TRBV6-5 | TRBD1 | many | TGTGCCAGCAGTTGGTCAGGGACAGGGGAGGCTGAAGCTTTCTTT | CASSWSGTGEAEAFF
TRBJ1-3 | TRBV6-2/TRBV6-3 | NA | many | TGTGCCAGCAGTTACTCGACGTTAGCTGGAAACACCATATATTTT | CASSYSTLAGNTIYF
TRBJ1-1 | TRBV29-1 | NA | NA | TGCAGCGTTGTTGGCTTCAACACTGAAGCTTTCTTT | CSVVGFNTEAFF
TRBJ2-3 | TRBV3-1 | NA | many | TGTGCCAGCACCTTTGACAGTAACACAGATACGCAGTATTTT | CASTFDSNTDTQYF
TRBJ1-5 | TRBV2 | NA | many | TGTGCCAGCAGTGAAAGTGGGCAGGTCAATCAGCCCCAGCATTTT | CASSESGQVNQPQHF
TRBJ2-7 | TRBV20-1 | NA | NA | TGCAGTGCCGTAAAAGGGGGTTACGAGCAGTACTTC | CSAVKGGYEQYF
TRBJ2-3 | TRBV7-3 | NA | many | TGTGCCAGCAGCTTAGTAGGCCGGGATGTCACAGATACGCAGTATTTT | CASSLVGRDVTDTQYF
TRBJ1-2 | TRBV11-2 | NA | NA | TGTGCCAGCAGCTTAGCGTGGGACGACAATGGCTACACCTTC | CASSLAWDDNGYTF
TRBJ2-7 | TRBV3-1 | TRBD1 | few | TGTGCCAGCAGTCACCGGGACAGGGTCCACGAGCAGTACTTC | CASSHRDRVHEQYF
TRBJ2-3 | TRBV20-1 | NA | NA | TGCAGTGCTAGAAACGGAGACTGGGGACCCAGGGATACGCAGTATTTT | CSARNGDWGPRDTQYF
TRBJ1-3 | TRBV11-2 | NA | many | TGTGCCAGCAGCTCCTATGCAGGGGTTACGGGAAACACCATATATTTT | CASSSYAGVTGNTIYF
TRBJ2-4 | TRBV21-1 | NA | many | TGTCACACGAACGGTTATGGAAACATTCAGTACTTC | CHTNGYGNIQYF
TRBJ1-5 | TRBV5-6 | NA | many | TGTGCCAGCAGCTTGGGAGGCCCGAATCAGCCCCAGCATTTT | CASSLGGPNQPQHF
TRBJ1-1 | TRBV6-5 | NA | many | TGTGCCAGCAGTCCCGGGACACCTGAAGCTTTCTTT | CASSPGTPEAFF
TRBJ1-2 | TRBV28 | TRBD1 | many | TGTGCCAGCAGTCTCCTAGACAGGGATTCCTATGGCTACACCTTC | CASSLLDRDSYGYTF
TRBJ1-1 | TRBV29-1 | NA | many | TGCAGCGTTGTCAGGGAGACTGAAGCTTTCTTT | CSVVRETEAFF
TRBJ2-2 | TRBV19 | NA | NA | TGTGCCAGCAACCTCCTGGCCGGGGAGCTGTTTTTT | CASNLLAGELFF
TRBJ1-2 | TRBV9 | NA | NA | TGTGCCAGCAGCGCCGACTATGGCTACACCTTC | CASSADYGYTF
TRBJ1-4 | TRBV11-2 | NA | few | TGTGCCAGCAGCGAGAGCGCGCCGGCGAATGCAAAACTGTTTTTT | CASSESAPANAKLFF
TRBJ2-3 | TRBV7-2 | NA | few | TGTGCCAGCAGCTTAATAGGGGTTGGGGCAGGGGCCAACACAGATACGCAGTATTTT | CASSLIGVGAGANTDTQYF
TRBJ1-2 | TRBV3-1 | NA | many | TGTGCCAGCAGCCAAGATCATACAGGGTTCTATGGCTACACCTTC | CASSQDHTGFYGYTF
TRBJ1-5 | TRBV5-5 | TRBD1 | many | TGTGCCAGCAGCTTAGGGACAGCTTATCAGCCCCAGCATTTT | CASSLGTAYQPQHF
TRBJ1-1 | TRBV5-6 | NA | few | TGTGCCAGCACCAACCCGGTCCGGGGAGGCGAAGCTGAAGCTTTCTTT | CASTNPVRGGEAEAFF
TRBJ1-1 | TRBV3-1 | NA | few | TGTGCCAGCAGCCAAAATCCCGGACAGAACACTGAAGCTTTCTTT | CASSQNPGQNTEAFF
TRBJ2-6 | TRBV7-9 | NA | few | TGTGCCAGCAGACGGGACTCTGGGGCCAACGTCCTGACTTTC | CASRRDSGANVLTF
TRBJ2-1 | TRBV29-1 | NA | few | TGCAGCGTTGAATCTGCCTTGAGCTCCTACAATGAGCAGTTCTTC | CSVESALSSYNEQFF
TRBJ2-1 | TRBV29-1 | NA | many | TGCAGCGTTGAGCCGGGACTGAGGCCCTACAATGAGCAGTTCTTC | CSVEPGLRPYNEQFF
TRBJ1-1 | TRBV29-1 | NA | NA | TGCAGCGTTGATACGGGCACTGAAGCTTTCTTT | CSVDTGTEAFF
TRBJ1-2 | TRBV29-1 | TRBD1 | NA | TGCAGCGTTGAAGACGCTGACAGGGGTGATGGCTACACCTTC | CSVEDADRGDGYTF
TRBJ2-2 | TRBV11-2 | TRBD2 | few | TGTGCCAGCAGCTGGGGACTAGCGGGGGCTCAGCAGCTGTTTTTT | CASSWGLAGAQQLFF
TRBJ2-2 | TRBV12-3/TRBV12-4 | TRBD1 | NA | TGTGCCAGCAGTCCAAGACAGGGTCTCACCGGGGAGCTGTTTTTT | CASSPRQGLTGELFF